Reported below is one T cell receptor beta chain. The antigen is unknown. The CDR3 spans 17 residues. With V trimmed by 0 bases and J by 7 bases, 10 bases remained unmatched. Germline values: CDR1 SGHRS, CDR2 YFSETQ. This entry comes from a study of cytomegalovirus exposure and HLA in healthy donors. Study-wide background: Among 150 million to 200 million T cells, an earlier analysis found about 100 million unique TCR beta sequences. Of all 400 or so donors who were genotyped, roughly 85% belonged to the Caucasian-associated ancestry cluster.

PCR primers comprised 60 Vbeta and 13 Jbeta primers. Sequenced by immunoSEQ multiplex PCR; TCRdb stores in-frame clones only, minus some. The sample has around 85,000 clones, 74% seen once. General study points: For most TCR beta V segments, an earlier analysis put the productive rate at about 90% or about 30% of the time. Later on, an analysis found that several of the most significant clusters appeared to be linked to common viral pathogens, which included parvovirus B19.

Sequencing input: PBMCs. The sequence came from a man aged 25-45 years in good health and CMV-seropositive. The chain carries TRBV5-1 and TRBJ2-1, with TRBD2 matching 10 bases. The CDR3 is CASSLDRSGRAQNEQFF. Here the CDR3 DNA reads TGCGCCAGCAGCTTGGACAGGAGCGGGAGGGCCCAAAATGAGCAGTTCTTC.